This entry concerns a single T cell receptor beta chain. TCRdb's table, derived via immunoSEQ multiplex PCR, lists solely in-frame clones and lacks some. This repertoire shows 150,000 to 200,000 clones, roughly 91% found once; its top ten account for more than 1.1%. The record originates from a study of control samples from healthy donors and cancer patients. This CDR3 has 15 residues. The J segment lost 7 bases and the V segment lost 4 bases, leaving 6 bases of the junction unmatched. The chain links TRBV5-3 to TRBJ2-2; TRBD1 agrees at 11 bases. TRBV5-3 is an ORF for which the function is uncertain. The TCR sequence derives from a young man in good health. Material: blood. The CDR3 nucleotides read TGTGCCAGAAGCCCGGGGACAGGGGGAGGCGGGGAGCTGTTTTTT. Its protein is CARSPGTGGGGELFF.